This TCR beta chain was found in a study of molecular identifiers for immune sequencing clone quantification. Whole-study context: Replicates split RNA from approximately 22,000 or 94,000 naive CD8 cells five ways, and the researchers sequenced four portions. General observations from the study: One cell's worth of spiked Jurkat TCR RNA was reportedly detectable among 900,000 to 1,000,000 naive cells.

This clonotype was picked up many times. Its antigen is unknown. Previously described methods and listed TCR primers produced bulk TCR libraries. TCRdb passed the PCR reads through MiXCR, listing each CDR3 protein once. The data show 600,000 to 650,000 distinct CDR3 sequences, approximately 20% seen once. This CDR3 has 15 residues. Germline CDR1 is SGHVT and CDR2 is SQSDAQ. J was trimmed by 4 bases and V by 5 bases; bases with no gene match: 5. The chain uses TRBV7-4 and TRBJ1-3, with 10 nucleotides matching TRBD1. Sequencing was performed on naive CD8+ T cells from blood, with Jurkat cell RNA spiked in. Subset: FACS-sorted CD8+CD4-CCR7+CD45RA+ naive T cells. This receptor was identified in a human donor in good health. Some libraries in this study had Jurkat cell RNA spiked in. Written as DNA, the CDR3 is TGTGCCAGCAGCCCGGGACAGGGGAAAGGAAACACCATATATTTT. This encodes CASSPGQGKGNTIYF.